This T cell receptor (beta chain) comes out of a study of T cells after yellow fever vaccination. The CDR3 is 15 residues long. With 0 bases clipped from V and 6 bases from J, the junction kept 4 bases outside the gene matches. TCRdb ran MiXCR on the 5' RACE reads and lists one entry per CDR3 protein. The table has 450,000 to 600,000 distinct CDR3 sequences, about 13% seen once. This chain connects TRBV12-3 or TRBV12-4 to TRBJ2-4; 8 positions agree with TRBD1. The sequencing used PBMCs, collected on the day of the yellow fever booster vaccination. The clonotype was recovered from a man aged 25 to 45 who received the YFV17D yellow fever vaccine. The CDR3 here is CASSLATGGGNIQYF. CDR3 nucleotides: TGTGCCAGCAGTTTAGCTACAGGGGGAGGAAACATTCAGTACTTC.